This TCR beta chain stems from a study of OX40 agonist ivuxolimab in advanced cancers. Sequenced by immunoSEQ multiplex PCR; TCRdb stores in-frame clones only, minus some. The data contain approximately 43,000 clones, around 81% of them singletons. Findings of the study overall: Both blood CD4+ and CD8+ T cells showed clonal growth by week 6 at 0.1 to 3.0 mg/kg.

To note about this clone: Its antigen is still unknown.

V was pared by 5 bases and J by 0 bases, with 13 bases between. The CDR3 contains 16 residues. CDR1 is SEHNR, CDR2 FQNEAQ, per germline (reference sequence). This specimen consisted of CD4+ or CD8+ T cells sorted from blood, obtained in a trial of the OX40 agonist ivuxolimab. V usage is TRBV7-9 and J usage is TRBJ1-4; no clear D. The sequence derives from an adult with an advanced solid tumor such as melanoma, head and neck, liver or kidney cancer. CDR3: CASSPRQVATNEKLFF. CDR3 in DNA: TGTGCCAGCAGCCCCAGACAAGTTGCAACTAATGAAAAACTGTTTTTT. Based on the CDR3 plus reference TRBV7-9 and TRBJ1-4, the full variable domain is DTGVSQNPRHKITKRGQNVTFRCDPISEHNRLYWYRQTLGQGPEFLTYFQNEAQLEKSRLLSDRFSAERPKGSFSTLEIQRTEQGDSAMYLCASSPRQVATNEKLFFGSGTQLSVL.